This T cell receptor (beta chain) was captured by sequencing in a study of control samples from healthy donors and cancer patients. Germline V gene lookup returns CDR1 SGHVS and CDR2 FNYEAQ. This CDR3 region has 16 residues. V lost 5 bases and J lost 0, with 14 bases in between. The protocol was immunoSEQ multiplex PCR, while the TCRdb copy is restricted to in-frame clones and leaves out a portion. The table shows 60,000 to 75,000 clones, with 75% to 85% occurring only once. Sample: blood. The chain uses TRBV7-6 and TRBJ1-3; D perhaps matches TRBD1 (5 bases). The receptor comes from a man aged 35 to 55 in good health. CDR3 coding DNA: TGTGCCAGCAGCCCCCGACAGTATTACTCTGGAAACACCATATATTTT. Amino acids: CASSPRQYYSGNTIYF. The whole variable domain, remainder taken from reference TRBV7-6 and TRBJ1-3, is GAGVSQSPRYKVTKRGQDVALRCDPISGHVSLYWYRQALGQGPEFLTYFNYEAQQDKSGLPNDRFSAERPEGSISTLTIQRTEQRDSAMYRCASSPRQYYSGNTIYFGEGSWLTVV.